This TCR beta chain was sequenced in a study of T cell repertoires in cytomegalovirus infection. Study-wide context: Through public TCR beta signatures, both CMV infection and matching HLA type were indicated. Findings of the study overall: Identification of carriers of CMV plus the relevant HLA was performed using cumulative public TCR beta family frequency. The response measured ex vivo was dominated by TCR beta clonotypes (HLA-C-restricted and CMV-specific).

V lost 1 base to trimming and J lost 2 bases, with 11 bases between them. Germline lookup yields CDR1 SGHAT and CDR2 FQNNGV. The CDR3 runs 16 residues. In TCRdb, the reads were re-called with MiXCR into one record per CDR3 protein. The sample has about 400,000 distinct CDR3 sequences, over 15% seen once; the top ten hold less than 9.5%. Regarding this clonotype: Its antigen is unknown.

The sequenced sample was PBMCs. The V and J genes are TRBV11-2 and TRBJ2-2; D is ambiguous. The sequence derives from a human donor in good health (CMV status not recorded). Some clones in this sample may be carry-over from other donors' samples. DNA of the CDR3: TGTGCCAGCAGCTTAGGCGCTCTAGTCAACACCGGGGAGCTGTTTTTT. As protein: CASSLGALVNTGELFF.